One and the same sample provided the 5 T cell receptor beta chains below, sequenced in a study of technical replicates of blood from a few donors. Libraries were prepared by immunoSEQ multiplex PCR; TCRdb keeps only in-frame clonotypes and omits some of them. Of 55,000 to 75,000 clones in the sample, nearly 95% were seen once. Sequenced input: PBMCs. These receptors all stem from a human donor in good health. Some clones in this sample may be carry-over from other donors' samples.

This clone was detected once. The chain links TRBV18 to TRBJ1-1; 7 bases map to TRBD1. V was pared by 3 bases and J by 1 base, with 8 bases of the junction left unmatched. Germline V CDR1 and CDR2: KGHSH, LQKENI. The CDR3 is 16 residues long. The chain's CDR3 is CASSPDLAGGNTEAFF. DNA for the CDR3: TGTGCCAGCTCACCCGATCTGGCAGGGGGGAACACTGAAGCTTTCTTT.

V gene TRBV5-8 combines with J gene TRBJ2-1, with unresolved D. The CDR3 loop spans 12 amino acids. Germline-derived CDR1 and CDR2 are SGHTS and YDEGEE. The V and J ends lost 2 bases and 5 bases respectively, with 5 bases between them. CDR3 loop: CASSFSDNEQFF. In nucleotides, the CDR3 is TGTGCCAGCAGCTTTTCGGACAATGAGCAGTTCTTC.

V and J are TRBV6-6 and TRBJ2-2, with TRBD1 as a possible D gene (5 bases). Per germline, CDR1 MNHNY and CDR2 SVGAGI (reference sequence). CDR3 length: 16 amino acids. Between the trimmed V and J ends, which lost 6 bases and 1 base, there was a span of 15 bases. For the CDR3, the DNA is TGTGCCAGCAGGGCCGCCAGGGCTGGGAACACCGGGGAGCTGTTTTTT. Amino acid sequence: CASRAARAGNTGELFF.

The chain uses TRBV6-1 and TRBJ1-2; perhaps TRBD1 as D (5 bases). Trimming cost V 4 bases and J 3 bases, with 12 bases left between them. Germline assignment: CDR1 MNHNS and CDR2 SASEGT. This CDR3 region has 14 residues. CDR3 in amino acids: CASSGYWGDYGYTF. CDR3 nucleotide sequence: TGTGCCAGCAGTGGGTATTGGGGGGACTATGGCTACACCTTC.

The chain joins TRBV6-5 to TRBJ2-5, with 10 bases lining up with TRBD2. This CDR3 region has 14 residues. In germline, CDR1 is MNHEY, CDR2 SVGAGI. J lost 14 bases, V lost 6 bases, and 15 bases had no gene match. Here the CDR3 DNA reads TGTGCCAGCAGCAAGGGGGAAAGCGGGGGGGGGCAATACTTC. This translates into CASSKGESGGGQYF.